The rows below give T cell receptor beta chains drawn from one sample of a study of blood T cells in healthy people across ages. TCRdb called the 5' RACE reads again in MiXCR, with one record for every CDR3 protein. The sample lists around 2 million distinct CDR3 sequences, roughly two fifths occurring once. Specimen: blood. Receptors originate from a human donor in good health. The conserved cysteine and the conserved F or W are not part of the CDR3 here. Expanded clones are given a class, and other clones once, few, many or no size at all.

clone size: NA; V gene: TRBV5-1; CDR3 protein: ASSPITGIGELF
clone size: NA; V gene: TRBV10-3; CDR3 protein: AISIAGGNNEQF
clone size: NA; V gene: TRBV7-9; CDR3 protein: ASSPLAGGRGADMQY
clone size: NA; V gene: TRBV20-1; CDR3 protein: SARSGTEQETQY
clone size: few; V gene: TRBV5-5; CDR3 protein: ASSTDSSSNQPQH
clone size: NA; V gene: TRBV4-1; CDR3 protein: ASSQVDLGQDLGNQPQH
clone size: NA; V gene: TRBV12-3/TRBV12-4; CDR3 protein: ASSRSGGGYNEQF
clone size: NA; V gene: TRBV20-1; CDR3 protein: SAGPTGGSTEAF
clone size: NA; V gene: TRBV28; CDR3 protein: ASSNRPIPYGYT
clone size: NA; V gene: TRBV7-9; CDR3 protein: ASSLIGVGVLKEQF
clone size: NA; V gene: TRBV6-1; CDR3 protein: ASSEWDGYQPQH
clone size: NA; V gene: TRBV6-6; CDR3 protein: ASSAPGAHQPQH
clone size: NA; V gene: TRBV5-5; CDR3 protein: ASSSTGLLVNYGYT
clone size: NA; V gene: TRBV28; CDR3 protein: ASRTGGQDYEQY
clone size: NA; V gene: TRBV15; CDR3 protein: ATSSRAVSSTDTQY
clone size: NA; V gene: TRBV12-3/TRBV12-4; CDR3 protein: ASSFGVGGNGELF
clone size: NA; V gene: TRBV18; CDR3 protein: ASSHGTSLETQY
clone size: NA; V gene: TRBV3-1; CDR3 protein: AGSQEWTTGTQY
clone size: NA; V gene: TRBV2; CDR3 protein: ASTMGHSYEQY
clone size: NA; V gene: TRBV5-6; CDR3 protein: ASDSGLGQPQH
clone size: few; V gene: TRBV28; CDR3 protein: ASSPPVTGYEQF
clone size: NA; V gene: TRBV5-6; CDR3 protein: ASSLLPNTDTQY
clone size: NA; V gene: TRBV6-2/TRBV6-3; CDR3 protein: ASSIQGRTHNEQY
clone size: few; V gene: TRBV27; CDR3 protein: ASKLAGERGPYYEQY
clone size: few; V gene: TRBV20-1; CDR3 protein: SCRIEGETQY
clone size: NA; V gene: TRBV28; CDR3 protein: ASSLSPVEGGSNSPLH
clone size: NA; V gene: TRBV12-3/TRBV12-4; CDR3 protein: ASGSSEAGSAYEQY
clone size: many; V gene: TRBV5-1; CDR3 protein: ASSFDRFEEQY
clone size: NA; V gene: TRBV7-9; CDR3 protein: ASSSQGREQF
clone size: NA; V gene: TRBV7-2; CDR3 protein: ASSAVYAEAF
clone size: many; V gene: TRBV29-1; CDR3 protein: SVQDFEYTDTQY
clone size: once; V gene: TRBV20-1; CDR3 protein: SARVPYNEQF
clone size: NA; V gene: TRBV12-5; CDR3 protein: ASGLVRGAYNEQF
clone size: few; V gene: TRBV20-1; CDR3 protein: SASVSVQETQY
clone size: NA; V gene: TRBV12-3/TRBV12-4; CDR3 protein: ASSGWLGTEAF
clone size: NA; V gene: TRBV12-3/TRBV12-4; CDR3 protein: ASSFRDSLY